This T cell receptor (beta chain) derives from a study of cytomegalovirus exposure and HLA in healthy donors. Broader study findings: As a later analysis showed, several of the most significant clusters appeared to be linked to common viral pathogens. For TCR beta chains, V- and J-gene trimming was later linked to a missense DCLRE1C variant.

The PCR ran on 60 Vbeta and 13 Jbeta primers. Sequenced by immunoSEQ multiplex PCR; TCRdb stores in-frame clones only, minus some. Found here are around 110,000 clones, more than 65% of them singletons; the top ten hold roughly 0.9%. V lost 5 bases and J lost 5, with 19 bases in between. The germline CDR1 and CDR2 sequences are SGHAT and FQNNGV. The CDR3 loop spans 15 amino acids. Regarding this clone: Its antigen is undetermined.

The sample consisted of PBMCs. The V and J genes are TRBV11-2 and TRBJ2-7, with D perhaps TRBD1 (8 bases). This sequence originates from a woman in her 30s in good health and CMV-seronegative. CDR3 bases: TGTGCCAGCAGCCGGGAACAGGGGGGGAAAAACGAGCAGTACTTC. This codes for CASSREQGGKNEQYF.